Described below is a single TCR beta chain sequence and its context. CDR3 and TCR beta VDJ profiling relied on a genomic DNA template. TCRdb independently ran MiXCR on the reads; one entry per CDR3 protein. The data contain roughly 190,000 distinct CDR3 sequences, approximately 49% of them singletons. The sample belongs to a study of CD8+CD57+ T cells in acquired aplastic anemia. Study-wide background: Sorted CD4+ and CD8+ cell DNA averaged approximately 3.4 ug. In CD4+ cells, healthy donors produced an average of around 11 million reads.

CDR3 length: 12 amino acids. Losses at the gene ends were 6 bases for V and 4 bases for J; bases not matched to a gene: 5. The germline gives CDR1 DFQATT, CDR2 SNEGSKA (reference sequence). This clonotype was obtained from a human donor in good health, serving as a control. The chain recombines TRBV20-1 with TRBJ2-7; 8 bases are shared with TRBD2. The sequenced material came from sorted CD4+, CD8+, or CD8+CD57+ T cells (not recorded which) from PBMCs. CDR3 sequence (DNA): TGCAGTGCCGCCAGCGGGGGTTACGAGCAGTACTTC. As protein: CSAASGGYEQYF.